Shown below are 21 T cell receptor beta chains from a single sample sequenced in a study of blood T cells in healthy people across ages. Together with a sample-barcoded 5' primer, a J-beta primer mix was included in a second PCR lasting roughly 6 to 12 cycles. TCRdb redid the calling of the 5' RACE reads with MiXCR, one entry per CDR3 protein. The data show around 690,000 distinct CDR3 sequences, with under 65% seen just once and about two fifths held by the top ten. Material for sequencing was blood. These receptors all come from a man aged 55 to 69 in good health.

This sequence joins TRBV18 and TRBJ2-7; 7 bases line up with TRBD1. There are 14 residues in the CDR3. Losses at the gene ends were 8 bases for V and 0 bases for J; bases not matched to a gene: 7. CDR1 is KGHSH and CDR2 is LQKENI in the germline V gene. As DNA, the CDR3 is TGTGCCAGCAAAGGGGACAGTCCCTCCTACGAGCAGTACTTC. Its protein is CASKGDSPSYEQYF.

This rearrangement joins TRBV6-6 to TRBJ2-1, with D possibly TRBD2 on 6 matching bases. CDR3 length: 15 amino acids. Germline V CDR1 and CDR2: MNHNY, SVGAGI (reference sequence). V gave up 6 bases and J gave up 4 bases, with 16 bases separating them. In DNA form, the CDR3 reads TGTGCCAGCAGGAAACGGGACTCCTCATACAATGAGCAGTTCTTC. Encoded protein: CASRKRDSSYNEQFF.

This rearrangement joins TRBV20-1 to TRBJ2-6, with a weak D call TRBD2 (6 bases). CDR1 DFQATT and CDR2 SNEGSKA come from the germline V gene (reference sequence). CDR3 length equals 18 residues. Trimming pared 6 bases from V and 2 bases from J, leaving 23 bases between. The CDR3 reads CSASPGSREGTGANVLTF. The CDR3 DNA is TGCAGTGCATCCCCCGGGAGCCGAGAGGGTACTGGGGCCAACGTCCTGACTTTC.

The V gene is TRBV4-1, the J gene TRBJ2-3; TRBD2 agrees at 8 bases. CDR3 length: 16 residues. V shed 3 bases, J shed 5 bases, and the junction held 10 bases outside the gene matches. Germline values: CDR1 MGHRA, CDR2 YSYEKL. The CDR3 DNA reads TGCGCCAGCAGCCAGGGGACCGGGGGGGCCATAGATACGCAGTATTTT. Translating it yields CASSQGTGGAIDTQYF.

The V call is TRBV20-1, the J call TRBJ1-1, with TRBD1 as a possible D gene (6 bases). The CDR3 sequence is 14 residues long. CDR1 and CDR2 (germline): DFQATT, SNEGSKA (reference sequence). V lost 0 bases, J lost 4 bases, and 12 bases lay in between. CDR3 DNA: TGCAGTGCTAGAGATCCAACAGGGCTCACTGAAGCTTTCTTT. Protein: CSARDPTGLTEAFF.

This rearrangement joins TRBV20-1 to TRBJ1-5, with D maybe TRBD1 (6 bases). Deletions cut 6 bases from V and 6 bases from J, with 15 bases between. The CDR3 is made up of 13 amino acids. CDR1 and CDR2 from the germline V gene are DFQATT and SNEGSKA (reference sequence). For the CDR3, the DNA is TGCAGTGCGCACCCGACAGGTGGTCAGCCCCAGCATTTT. The encoded protein is CSAHPTGGQPQHF.

The chain joins TRBV12-3 or TRBV12-4 to TRBJ2-1; no clear D gene. V lost 3 bases and J lost 1, with 10 bases in between. This CDR3 spans 15 amino acids. The CDR3 bases are TGTGCCAGCAGTTTTTTCGCTGGGTCCTACAATGAGCAGTTCTTC. Its protein product is CASSFFAGSYNEQFF.

The rearrangement uses TRBV20-1 and TRBJ1-1; 7 positions agree with TRBD1. V shed 4 bases and J 3 bases; nucleotides not matched to a gene: 8. The CDR3 contains 14 residues. The germline gives CDR1 DFQATT, CDR2 SNEGSKA (reference sequence). The CDR3 spells CSAKVGQTYTEAFF. The CDR3 DNA reads as TGCAGTGCTAAAGTGGGACAGACCTACACTGAAGCTTTCTTT.

The chain's CDR3 is CASTASSTYTGELFF. CDR3 DNA sequence: TGTGCCAGCACGGCTAGCTCCACCTACACCGGGGAGCTGTTTTTT. The V and J genes are TRBV6-6 and TRBJ2-2; TRBD2 is a possible D gene (5 bases). CDR1 is MNHNY, CDR2 SVGAGI, per germline (reference sequence). The CDR3 is 15 amino acids. With 7 bases removed from V and 3 bases from J, the gap between germline ends came to 15 bases.

This clonotype has ten or more counts. This chain connects TRBV20-1 to TRBJ2-2; D is undetermined. Per the germline V gene, CDR1 is DFQATT and CDR2 is SNEGSKA (reference sequence). The germline V and J ends were trimmed by 5 bases and 4 bases, with 11 bases remaining between them. The CDR3 sequence is 13 residues long. The CDR3 sequence is CSAPRTVTGELFF. CDR3 sequence (DNA): TGCAGTGCTCCCCGGACGGTCACCGGGGAGCTGTTTTTT.

This chain joins TRBV7-2 and TRBJ2-5, with no clear D. The V gene's germline CDR1 is SGHTA and CDR2 FQGNSA. The CDR3 has 11 residues. Trimming stripped 5 bases from V and 5 bases from J, with 6 bases between. The CDR3 DNA follows: TGTGCCAGCAGCGGGCCGGAGACCCAGTACTTC. Translation gives CASSGPETQYF.

V and J are TRBV5-5 and TRBJ2-6, with a possible D match to TRBD1 (6 bases). The length of the CDR3 is 16 residues. The germline CDR1 and CDR2 sequences are SGHKS and YYEKEE (reference sequence). The V and J ends lost 1 base and 6 bases respectively, with 14 bases between them. The CDR3 protein is CASSLRLGGMANVLTF. CDR3 bases: TGTGCCAGCAGCTTGCGTCTAGGGGGTATGGCCAACGTCCTGACTTTC.

In this sample, this clonotype turned up a few times. The V call is TRBV29-1, the J call TRBJ2-7, with D tentatively TRBD2 (5 bases). There are 16 residues in the CDR3. Deletions cut 0 bases from V and 1 base from J, with 16 bases between. Germline values: CDR1 SQVTM, CDR2 ANQGSEA. CDR3 bases: TGCAGCGTTGAAGATCGAGCAGGACTGGATTCCTACGAGCAGTACTTC. Protein: CSVEDRAGLDSYEQYF.

This clonotype has only a few counts. This rearrangement joins TRBV5-1 to TRBJ2-1; TRBD1 matches at 11 bases. With 6 bases clipped from V and 8 bases from J, the junction kept 7 bases outside the gene matches. The CDR3 runs to 14 residues. Germline V gives CDR1 SGHRS, CDR2 YFSETQ. In nucleotides, the CDR3 is TGCGCCAGCACCAAGGACAGGGGGCGCGATGAGCAGTTCTTC. It yields the protein CASTKDRGRDEQFF.

This clonotype was detected only a few times. The chain combines TRBV29-1 with TRBJ2-1; D uncertain. The ends were cut back, 4 bases at V and 8 bases at J, with 3 bases in the middle. Germline CDR1 and CDR2: SQVTM and ANQGSEA. CDR3 size: 9 residues. The CDR3 here is CSVGHEQFF. The DNA for the CDR3 is TGCAGCGTTGGCCATGAGCAGTTCTTC.

The chain employs TRBV24-1 and TRBJ2-7, with D possibly TRBD2 on 6 matching bases. Germline CDR1 reads KGHDR; CDR2 reads SFDVKD. The CDR3 is 16 amino acids. The V end was cut by 0 bases, the J end by 11 bases, with 22 bases between. CDR3 sequence (DNA): TGTGCCACCAGTGATTTGGAGGGGACTGAGGAAGAGACCGAGTACGTC. Translated: CATSDLEGTEEETEYV.

The chain employs TRBV5-1 and TRBJ2-1; D gene ambiguous. Germline V gives CDR1 SGHRS, CDR2 YFSETQ. V lost 10 bases to trimming and J lost 4 bases, with 6 bases between them. This CDR3 spans 10 amino acids. In DNA form, the CDR3 reads TGCGCCTCCCGTTACAATGAGCAGTTCTTC. Translated, it gives CASRYNEQFF.

The chain joins TRBV10-1 to TRBJ2-1; the D gene is possibly TRBD1 (5 bases). Germline CDR1 and CDR2: WNHNN and SYGVQD (reference sequence). This CDR3 is built from 16 residues. Deletions cut 2 bases from V and 0 bases from J, with 11 bases between. CDR3 sequence (DNA): TGCGCCAGCAGTGAGAGTTCCAGGGACTCCTACAATGAGCAGTTCTTC. Translating gives CASSESSRDSYNEQFF.

This chain links TRBV15 with TRBJ2-1; D perhaps matches TRBD1 (5 bases). The germline V gene encodes CDR1 LNHNV and CDR2 YYDKDF (reference sequence). CDR3 size: 14 residues. Trimming left V 7 bases short and J 2 bases short, with 12 bases between. The CDR3 region is CATNRQGTYNEQFF. CDR3 nucleotides: TGTGCCACCAACAGGCAGGGAACCTACAATGAGCAGTTCTTC.

About this clonotype itself: At one end, the junction sequence differs from germline, possibly due to a read error. V and J are TRBV28 and TRBJ2-1, with D possibly TRBD2 on 6 matching bases. CDR3 size: 14 residues. The germline V gene encodes CDR1 MDHEN and CDR2 SYDVKM. The CDR3 sequence is CASRGGKSYNERFF. The DNA of the CDR3 is TGTGCCAGCAGGGGCGGGAAGTCCTACAATGAGCGGTTCTTC.

CDR3 protein: CASSRQGGPHEQFF. The CDR3 DNA sequence: TGTGCCAGCAGCCGCCAAGGGGGGCCTCATGAGCAGTTCTTC. The V call is TRBV25-1, the J call TRBJ2-1; possibly TRBD1 or TRBD2 for D (6 bases each). The CDR3 extends over 14 amino acids. Germline loops: CDR1 MGHDK, CDR2 SYGVNS. V lost 6 bases to trimming and J lost 8 bases, with 17 bases between them.